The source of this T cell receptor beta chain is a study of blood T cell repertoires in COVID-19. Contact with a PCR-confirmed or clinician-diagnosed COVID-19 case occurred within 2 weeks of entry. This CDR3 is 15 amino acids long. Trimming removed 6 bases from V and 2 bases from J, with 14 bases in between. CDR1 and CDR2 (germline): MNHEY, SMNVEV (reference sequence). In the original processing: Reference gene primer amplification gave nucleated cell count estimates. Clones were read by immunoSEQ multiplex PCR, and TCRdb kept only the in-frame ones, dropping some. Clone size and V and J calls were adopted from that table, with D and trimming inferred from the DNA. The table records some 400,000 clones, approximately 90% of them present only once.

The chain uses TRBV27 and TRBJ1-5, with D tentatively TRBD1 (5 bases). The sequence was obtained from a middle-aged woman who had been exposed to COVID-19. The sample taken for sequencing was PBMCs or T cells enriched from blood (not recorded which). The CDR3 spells CASSQTGGGNQPQHF. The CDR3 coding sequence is TGTGCCAGCAGCCAGACCGGGGGGGGCAATCAGCCCCAGCATTTT.